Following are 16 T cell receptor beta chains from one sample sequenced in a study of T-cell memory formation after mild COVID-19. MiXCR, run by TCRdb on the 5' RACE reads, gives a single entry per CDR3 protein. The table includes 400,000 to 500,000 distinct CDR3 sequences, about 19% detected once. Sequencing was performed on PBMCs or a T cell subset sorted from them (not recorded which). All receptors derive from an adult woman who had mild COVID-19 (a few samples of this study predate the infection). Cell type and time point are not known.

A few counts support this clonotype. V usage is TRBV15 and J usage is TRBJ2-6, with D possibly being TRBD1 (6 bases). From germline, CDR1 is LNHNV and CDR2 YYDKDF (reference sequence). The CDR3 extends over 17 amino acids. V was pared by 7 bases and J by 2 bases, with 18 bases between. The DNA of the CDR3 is TGTGCCACCATCCGGGACAAAGGGGAAGCTGGGGCCAACGTCCTGACTTTC. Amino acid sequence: CATIRDKGEAGANVLTF.

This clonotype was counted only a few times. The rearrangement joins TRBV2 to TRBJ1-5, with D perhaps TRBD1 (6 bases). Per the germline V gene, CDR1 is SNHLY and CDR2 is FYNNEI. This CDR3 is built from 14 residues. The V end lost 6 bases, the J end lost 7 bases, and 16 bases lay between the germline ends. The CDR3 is CASREAGAVQPQHF. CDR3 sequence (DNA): TGTGCCAGCAGGGAGGCAGGGGCGGTCCAGCCCCAGCATTTT.

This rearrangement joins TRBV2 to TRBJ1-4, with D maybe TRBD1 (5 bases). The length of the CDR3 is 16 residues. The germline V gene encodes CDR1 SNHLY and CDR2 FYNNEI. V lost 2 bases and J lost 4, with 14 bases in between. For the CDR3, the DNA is TGTGCCAGCAGTGAATCGCAGGGCAGGCTTAATGAAAAACTGTTTTTT. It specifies CASSESQGRLNEKLFF.

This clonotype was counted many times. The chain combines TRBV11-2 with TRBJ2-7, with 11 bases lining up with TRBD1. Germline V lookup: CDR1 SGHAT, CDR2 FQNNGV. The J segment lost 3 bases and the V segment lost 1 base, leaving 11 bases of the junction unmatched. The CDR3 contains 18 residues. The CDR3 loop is CASSLGIGGTGGVYEQYF. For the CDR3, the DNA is TGTGCCAGCAGCTTAGGGATCGGGGGGACAGGGGGAGTCTACGAGCAGTACTTC.

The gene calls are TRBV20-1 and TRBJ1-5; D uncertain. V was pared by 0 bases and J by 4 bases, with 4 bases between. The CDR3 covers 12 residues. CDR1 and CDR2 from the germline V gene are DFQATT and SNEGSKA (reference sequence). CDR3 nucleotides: TGCAGTGCTAGAGATAATAATCAGCCCCAGCATTTT. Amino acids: CSARDNNQPQHF.

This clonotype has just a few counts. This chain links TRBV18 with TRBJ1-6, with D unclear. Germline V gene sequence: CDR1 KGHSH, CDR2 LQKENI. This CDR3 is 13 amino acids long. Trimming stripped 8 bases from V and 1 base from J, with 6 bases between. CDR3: CASGRSYNSPLHF. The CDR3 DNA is TGTGCCAGCGGCCGGTCCTATAATTCACCCCTCCACTTT. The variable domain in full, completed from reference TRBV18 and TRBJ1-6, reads NAGVMQNPRHLVRRRGQEARLRCSPMKGHSHVYWYRQLPEEGLKFMVYLQKENIIDESGMPKERFSAEFPKEGPSILRIQQVVRGDSAAYFCASGRSYNSPLHFGNGTRLTVT.

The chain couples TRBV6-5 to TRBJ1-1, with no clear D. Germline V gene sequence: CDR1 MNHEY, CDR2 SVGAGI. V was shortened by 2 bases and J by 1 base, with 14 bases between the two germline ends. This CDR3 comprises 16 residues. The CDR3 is CASSYTRRPENTEAFF. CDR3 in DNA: TGTGCCAGCAGTTACACCCGACGGCCTGAGAACACTGAAGCTTTCTTT.

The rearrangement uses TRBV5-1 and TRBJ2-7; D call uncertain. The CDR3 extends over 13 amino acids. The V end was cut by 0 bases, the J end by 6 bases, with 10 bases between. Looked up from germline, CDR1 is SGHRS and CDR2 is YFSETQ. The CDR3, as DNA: TGCGCCAGCAGCTTGGCGGGTTGGAGCGAGCAGTACTTC. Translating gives CASSLAGWSEQYF.

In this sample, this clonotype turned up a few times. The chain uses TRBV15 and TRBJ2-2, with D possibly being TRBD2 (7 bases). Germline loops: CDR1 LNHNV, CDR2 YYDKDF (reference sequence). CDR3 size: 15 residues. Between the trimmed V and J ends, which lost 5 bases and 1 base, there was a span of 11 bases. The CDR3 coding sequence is TGTGCCACCAGCTCCGGGGGGCTGAACACCGGGGAGCTGTTTTTT. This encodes CATSSGGLNTGELFF. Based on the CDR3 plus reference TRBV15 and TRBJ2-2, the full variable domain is DAMVIQNPRYQVTQFGKPVTLSCSQTLNHNVMYWYQQKSSQAPKLLFHYYDKDFNNEADTPDNFQSRRPNTSFCFLDIRSPGLGDTAMYLCATSSGGLNTGELFFGEGSRLTVL.

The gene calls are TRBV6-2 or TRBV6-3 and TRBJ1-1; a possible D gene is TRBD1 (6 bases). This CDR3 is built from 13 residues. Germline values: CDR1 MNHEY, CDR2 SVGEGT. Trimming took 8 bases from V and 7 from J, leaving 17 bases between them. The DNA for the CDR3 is TGTGCCAGCCTGGCCTGGGGGCGAGGTGAAGCTTTCTTT. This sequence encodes CASLAWGRGEAFF.

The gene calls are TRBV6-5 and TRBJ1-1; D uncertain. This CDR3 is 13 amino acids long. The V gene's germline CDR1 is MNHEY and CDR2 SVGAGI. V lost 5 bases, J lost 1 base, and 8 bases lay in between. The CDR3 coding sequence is TGTGCCAGCAGTGGCTCCGCGAACACTGAAGCTTTCTTT. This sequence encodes CASSGSANTEAFF.

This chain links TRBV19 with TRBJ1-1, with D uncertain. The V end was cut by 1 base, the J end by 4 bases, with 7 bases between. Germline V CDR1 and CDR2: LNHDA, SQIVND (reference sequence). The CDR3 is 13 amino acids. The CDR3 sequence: CASSIGGFTEAFF. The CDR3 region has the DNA TGTGCCAGTAGTATAGGAGGATTCACTGAAGCTTTCTTT. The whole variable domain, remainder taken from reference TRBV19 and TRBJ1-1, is DGGITQSPKYLFRKEGQNVTLSCEQNLNHDAMYWYRQDPGQGLRLIYYSQIVNDFQKGDIAEGYSVSREKKESFPLTVTSAQKNPTAFYLCASSIGGFTEAFFGQGTRLTVV.

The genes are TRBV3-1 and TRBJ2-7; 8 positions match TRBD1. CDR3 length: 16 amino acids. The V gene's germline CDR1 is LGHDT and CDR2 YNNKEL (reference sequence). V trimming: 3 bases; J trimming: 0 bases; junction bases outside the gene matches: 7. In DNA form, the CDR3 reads TGTGCCAGCAGCCACGCCGGACAGGGTAGCTCCTACGAGCAGTACTTC. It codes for CASSHAGQGSSYEQYF.

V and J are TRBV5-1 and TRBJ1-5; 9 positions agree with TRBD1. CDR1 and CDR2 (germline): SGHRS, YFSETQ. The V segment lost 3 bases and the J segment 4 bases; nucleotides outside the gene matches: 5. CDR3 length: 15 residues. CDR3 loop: CASSSTGGRNQPQHF. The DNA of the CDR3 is TGCGCCAGCAGCTCGACAGGGGGACGGAATCAGCCCCAGCATTTT. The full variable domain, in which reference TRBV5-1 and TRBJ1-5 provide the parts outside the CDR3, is KAGVTQTPRYLIKTRGQQVTLSCSPISGHRSVSWYQQTPGQGLQFLFEYFSETQRNKGNFPGRFSGRQFSNSRSEMNVSTLELGDSALYLCASSSTGGRNQPQHFGDGTRLSIL.

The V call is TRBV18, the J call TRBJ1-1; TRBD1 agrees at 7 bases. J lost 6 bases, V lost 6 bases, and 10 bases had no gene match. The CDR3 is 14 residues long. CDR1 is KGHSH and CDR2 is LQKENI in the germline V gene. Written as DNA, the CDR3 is TGTGCCAGCTCTCCCGACAGGGTGGGCTCTGAAGCTTTCTTT. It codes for CASSPDRVGSEAFF. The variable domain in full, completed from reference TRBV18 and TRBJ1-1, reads NAGVMQNPRHLVRRRGQEARLRCSPMKGHSHVYWYRQLPEEGLKFMVYLQKENIIDESGMPKERFSAEFPKEGPSILRIQQVVRGDSAAYFCASSPDRVGSEAFFGQGTRLTVV.

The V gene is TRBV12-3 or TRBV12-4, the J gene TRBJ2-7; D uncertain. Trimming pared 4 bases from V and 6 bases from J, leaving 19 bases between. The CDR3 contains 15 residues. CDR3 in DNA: TGTGCCAGCAGTTGGGGTTTAGACGTGGGATCCGAGCAGTACTTC. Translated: CASSWGLDVGSEQYF.